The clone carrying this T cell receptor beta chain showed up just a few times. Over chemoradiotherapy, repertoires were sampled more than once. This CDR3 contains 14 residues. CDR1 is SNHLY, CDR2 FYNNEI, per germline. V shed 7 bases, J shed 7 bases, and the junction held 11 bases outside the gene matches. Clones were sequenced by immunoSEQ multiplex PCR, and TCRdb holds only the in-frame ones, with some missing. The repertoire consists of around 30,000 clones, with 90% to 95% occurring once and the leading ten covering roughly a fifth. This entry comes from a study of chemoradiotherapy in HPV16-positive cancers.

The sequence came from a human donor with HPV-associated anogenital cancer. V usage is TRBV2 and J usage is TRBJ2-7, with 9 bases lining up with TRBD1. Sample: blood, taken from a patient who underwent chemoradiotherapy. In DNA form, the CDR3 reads TGTGCCAGCATCAGCCGGGACAGGGTTGGGGAGCAGTACTTC. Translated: CASISRDRVGEQYF.